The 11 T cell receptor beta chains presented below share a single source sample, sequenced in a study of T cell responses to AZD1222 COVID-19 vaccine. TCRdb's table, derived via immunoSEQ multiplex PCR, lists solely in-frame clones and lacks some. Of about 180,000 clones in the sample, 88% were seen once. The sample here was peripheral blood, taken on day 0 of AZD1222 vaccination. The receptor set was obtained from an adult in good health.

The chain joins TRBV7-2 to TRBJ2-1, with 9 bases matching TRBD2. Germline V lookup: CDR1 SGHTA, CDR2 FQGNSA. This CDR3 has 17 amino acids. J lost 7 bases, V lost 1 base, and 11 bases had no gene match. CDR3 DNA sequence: TGTGCCAGCAGCTTAGTAGGTGCTGGCGGGGGGGCGAATGAGCAGTTCTTC. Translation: CASSLVGAGGGANEQFF.

The CDR3 sequence: CASSQEGGIYGYTF. The CDR3 DNA is TGTGCCAGCAGCCAAGAGGGCGGAATCTATGGCTACACCTTC. V and J are TRBV4-2 and TRBJ1-2, with D unresolved. Germline loops: CDR1 LGHNA, CDR2 YNFKEQ. CDR3 length: 14 amino acids. Trimming shortened V by 0 bases and J by 4 bases, and 9 bases separated the two germline ends.

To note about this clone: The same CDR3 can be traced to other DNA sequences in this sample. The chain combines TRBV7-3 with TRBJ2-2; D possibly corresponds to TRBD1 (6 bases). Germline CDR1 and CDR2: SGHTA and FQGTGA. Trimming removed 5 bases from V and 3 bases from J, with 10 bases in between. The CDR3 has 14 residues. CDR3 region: CASSRGGDTGELFF. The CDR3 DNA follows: TGTGCCAGCAGCCGAGGGGGTGACACCGGGGAGCTGTTTTTT. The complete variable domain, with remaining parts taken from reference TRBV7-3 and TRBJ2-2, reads GAGVSQTPSNKVTEKGKYVELRCDPISGHTALYWYRQSLGQGPEFLIYFQGTGAADDSGLPNDRFFAVRPEGSVSTLKIQRTERGDSAVYLCASSRGGDTGELFFGEGSRLTVL.

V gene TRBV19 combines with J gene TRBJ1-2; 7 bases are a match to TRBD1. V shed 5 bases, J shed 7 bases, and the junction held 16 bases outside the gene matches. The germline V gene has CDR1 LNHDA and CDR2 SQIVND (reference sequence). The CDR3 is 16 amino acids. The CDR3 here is CASSARGRQGHSGYTF. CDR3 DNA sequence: TGTGCCAGTAGTGCGCGTGGGAGACAGGGACACAGTGGCTACACCTTC.

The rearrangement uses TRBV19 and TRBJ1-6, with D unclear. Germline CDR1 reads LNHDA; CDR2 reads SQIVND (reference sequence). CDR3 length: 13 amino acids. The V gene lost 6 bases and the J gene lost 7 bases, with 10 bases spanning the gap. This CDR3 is CASRSGWNSPLHF. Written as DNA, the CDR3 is TGTGCCAGTAGGAGTGGGTGGAATTCACCCCTCCACTTT.

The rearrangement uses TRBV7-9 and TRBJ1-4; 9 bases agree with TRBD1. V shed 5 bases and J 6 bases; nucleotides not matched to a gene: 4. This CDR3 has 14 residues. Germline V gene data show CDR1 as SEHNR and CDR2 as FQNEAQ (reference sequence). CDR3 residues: CASSPGQGDEKLFF. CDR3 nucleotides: TGTGCCAGCAGCCCGGGACAGGGCGATGAAAAACTGTTTTTT.

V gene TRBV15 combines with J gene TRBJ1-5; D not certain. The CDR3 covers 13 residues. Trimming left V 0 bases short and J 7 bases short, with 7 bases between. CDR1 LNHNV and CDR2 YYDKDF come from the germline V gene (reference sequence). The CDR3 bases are TGTGCCACCAGCAGAGACCCCAGCCAGCCCCAGCATTTT. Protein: CATSRDPSQPQHF.

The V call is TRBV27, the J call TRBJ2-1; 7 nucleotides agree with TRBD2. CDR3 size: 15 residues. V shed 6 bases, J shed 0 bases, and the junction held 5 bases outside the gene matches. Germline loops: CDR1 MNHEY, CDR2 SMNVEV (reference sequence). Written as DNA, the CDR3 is TGTGCCAGCAGGTTCAGGGAGGGCTCCTACAATGAGCAGTTCTTC. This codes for CASRFREGSYNEQFF.

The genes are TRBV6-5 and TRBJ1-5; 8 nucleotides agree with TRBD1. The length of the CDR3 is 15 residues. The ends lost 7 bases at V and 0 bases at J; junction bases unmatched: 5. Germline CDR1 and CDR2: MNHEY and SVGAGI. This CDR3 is CASNRGGYSNQPQHF. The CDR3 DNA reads TGTGCCAGCAACAGGGGGGGATATAGCAATCAGCCCCAGCATTTT.

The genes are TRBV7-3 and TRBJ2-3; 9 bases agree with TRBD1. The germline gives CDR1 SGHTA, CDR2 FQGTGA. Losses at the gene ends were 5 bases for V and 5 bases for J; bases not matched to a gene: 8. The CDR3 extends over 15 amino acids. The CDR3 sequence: CASSLGQGPKDTQYF. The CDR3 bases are TGTGCCAGCAGCCTGGGACAGGGACCAAAAGATACGCAGTATTTT.

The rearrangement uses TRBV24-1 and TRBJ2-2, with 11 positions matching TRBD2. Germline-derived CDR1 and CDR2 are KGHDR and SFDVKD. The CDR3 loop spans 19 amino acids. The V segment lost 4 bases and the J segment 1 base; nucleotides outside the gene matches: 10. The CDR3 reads CATSDRLAGRLKNTGELFF. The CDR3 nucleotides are TGTGCCACCAGTGACCGACTAGCGGGGAGGCTGAAGAACACCGGGGAGCTGTTTTTT.